The 7 T cell receptor beta chains given below trace back to one sample, sequenced in a study of beta chain features in type 1 diabetes. The study's findings and limits: Across all four CD4+ subsets, people with type 1 diabetes showed modestly shorter TCRB CDR3s.

Isolated RNA was reverse transcribed in full, so expressed TCRB transcripts were sequenced. Measured with immunoSEQ multiplex PCR; TCRdb has only the in-frame clones, and not every one. The sample lists about 700,000 clones, around an eighth occurring once. These receptors have no known antigen. The sequencing sample was made of naive CD4+ T cells from blood. Receptor source: a man aged 18 to 35 with type 1 diabetes.

This clone has only a few counts. The rearrangement links TRBV29-1 to TRBJ1-5; possibly TRBD1 for D (6 bases). The CDR3 contains 13 residues. The V end lost 4 bases, the J end lost 7 bases, and 14 bases lay between the germline ends. Germline loops: CDR1 SQVTM, CDR2 ANQGSEA. This chain's CDR3 is CSVARGDYQPQHF. The CDR3 DNA follows: TGCAGCGTTGCCAGGGGTGATTACCAGCCCCAGCATTTT.

This clone was detected a few times. The chain uses TRBV20-1 and TRBJ1-1, with D hard to call. CDR3 length: 11 amino acids. Germline V gives CDR1 DFQATT, CDR2 SNEGSKA (reference sequence). V lost 3 bases to trimming and J lost 5 bases, with 7 bases between them. The chain's CDR3 is CSASKRTEAFF. Written as DNA, the CDR3 is TGCAGTGCTAGTAAGAGGACTGAAGCTTTCTTT.

V is TRBV19 and J is TRBJ2-3; 11 nucleotides match TRBD2. The CDR3 is 17 residues long. Germline CDR1 LNHDA, CDR2 SQIVND (reference sequence). Losses at the gene ends were 7 bases for V and 0 bases for J; bases not matched to a gene: 9. The DNA of the CDR3 is TGTGCCAGTACTTCCTCGGGACTAGCGGTGAGCACAGATACGCAGTATTTT. Encoded protein: CASTSSGLAVSTDTQYF. Filled out from reference TRBV19 and TRBJ2-3, the complete variable domain reads DGGITQSPKYLFRKEGQNVTLSCEQNLNHDAMYWYRQDPGQGLRLIYYSQIVNDFQKGDIAEGYSVSREKKESFPLTVTSAQKNPTAFYLCASTSSGLAVSTDTQYFGPGTRLTVL.

This sequence joins TRBV10-3 and TRBJ2-1; either TRBD1 or TRBD2 may fit D (5 bases each). Germline V gene lookup returns CDR1 ENHRY and CDR2 SYGVKD. Trimming removed 7 bases from V and 6 bases from J, with 16 bases in between. The CDR3 totals 14 residues. The CDR3 sequence: CAITDGTNTNEQFF. The CDR3 DNA reads as TGTGCCATCACTGACGGGACCAACACCAATGAGCAGTTCTTC.

The chain carries TRBV4-2 and TRBJ2-7; D possibly corresponds to TRBD2 (6 bases). The germline gives CDR1 LGHNA, CDR2 YNFKEQ. The CDR3 runs 15 residues. The V end was cut by 3 bases, the J end by 2 bases, with 14 bases between. CDR3 amino acids: CASSHVDRGTYEQYF. The CDR3, as DNA: TGTGCCAGCAGCCATGTTGACCGGGGGACCTACGAGCAGTACTTC.

A few counts support this clone. The rearrangement links TRBV19 to TRBJ1-1, with 7 positions matching TRBD1. This CDR3 spans 13 amino acids. After removal of 8 bases from V and 2 bases from J, the junction contained 5 bases not matched to a gene. The germline V gene has CDR1 LNHDA and CDR2 SQIVND (reference sequence). The CDR3 DNA sequence: TGTGCCAGTGCCCGGGACAGTAACACTGAAGCTTTCTTT. Protein sequence: CASARDSNTEAFF.

The rearrangement uses TRBV30 and TRBJ1-2; D is uncertain. Trimming took off 4 bases at V and 1 base at J, with 13 bases between the two ends. This CDR3 has 14 amino acids. The germline V gene has CDR1 GTSNPN and CDR2 SVGIG (reference sequence). CDR3 nucleotides: TGTGCCTGGACCCCGGGAAGCCATAACTATGGCTACACCTTC. Its translation is CAWTPGSHNYGYTF.